This T cell receptor beta chain comes out of a study of cytomegalovirus exposure and HLA in healthy donors. This clone appeared a single time. Primers: 60 Vbeta forward and 13 Jbeta reverse. Produced via immunoSEQ multiplex PCR; TCRdb's table is partial and in-frame only. In the table there are some 160,000 clones, over 75% of which are singletons. Trimming cost V 3 bases and J 0 bases; bases outside gene matches: 4. Germline lookup yields CDR1 MNHNS and CDR2 SASEGT. This CDR3 is built from 18 residues. The TCR originated in a woman aged 50 to 60 in good health and CMV-seronegative. Sequencing was performed on PBMCs. The chain has TRBV6-1 and TRBJ1-6, with 11 nucleotides matching TRBD1. CDR3 nucleotide sequence: TGTGCCAGCAGTGAGGGGACAGGGGGAGCCTCCTATAATTCACCCCTCCACTTT. It is translated as CASSEGTGGASYNSPLHF.